The T cell receptor beta chain described here comes from a study of radiation and T cells in renal cell carcinoma (dated by TCRdb to 2020 to 2021). The study in broad terms: Samples were obtained from a clinical trial, in which 15 Gy stereotactic body radiation therapy was delivered to primary renal cell carcinomas and nephrectomy was performed 4 weeks later. A total of 50 to 60 samples underwent TCR beta sequencing, made up of some 26 tumors and about 27 peripheral blood samples. Across all 50 or so samples, under 5,000,000 unique CDR3 nucleotide sequences encoding 2,658,974 unique CDR3 amino acid sequences were identified.

TCR beta libraries were generated from genomic DNA with the immunoSEQ kit, following the manufacturer's recommendations. To prepare libraries, a first multiplex PCR with proprietary primers was run, followed by a second PCR that added unique barcodes, and a bead cleanup was done after each round. A kit-provided positive control reaction and a negative control reaction were included in every sample batch. The final libraries were assessed on an Agilent 4200 TapeStation D1000 ScreenTape, pooled by volume, and quantified by qPCR. Sequencing was performed on an Illumina NextSeq500 using a MidOutput 150-cycle cartridge, with 156 Read1 cycles, 15 Index1 cycles, and the kit custom primers. The pooled library was loaded at 0.75 to 1 pM, with a roughly 20% PhiX control spiked in. Processing in the source paper ran as follows. The vendor-processed data were analyzed in R, and a clonotype was defined as all T cells that share the same CDR3 nucleotide sequence. In the clone abundance analyses, frequencies in each sample were normalized to that sample's 10,000 most abundant clones. Public T cell clones, which averaged fewer than five per sample, were removed prior to analysis. Tumor-enriched and baseline blood-enriched clonotypes were defined by at least a 32-fold difference in abundance between compartments. A beta-binomial differential abundance model was applied to find clonotypes that expanded or contracted between blood time points. Tumor-blood repertoire similarity was measured with the Baroni-Urbani and Buser coefficient, and groups were compared using two-tailed Wilcoxon tests in R. The table was pulled from immuneACCESS by TCRdb, which kept in-frame rearrangements only. Such tables lose some clones; where checked, under half of the loss comes from unresolved V genes, and the rest has no known cause. That table furnishes V, J and clone size, whereas the DNA furnished D and trimming. The sample includes 150,000 or so clones, with 88% observed a single time. The ten largest clones capture 4.1% of the sample.

Findings and caveats that apply to the study as a whole: With a single-armed trial design, the study had no way to address how radiation dose or scheduling affects the TCR repertoire. Because pretreatment tumor biopsies were not available, the baseline intratumoral presence of clonotypes could not be determined. Blood repertoire dynamics were not followed beyond 4 weeks after treatment. In blood, the top tumor clonotypes increased from baseline to 2 weeks after radiation and then shrank by 4 weeks, which suggests a temporary expansion of tumor-resident clones.

This specimen's time point label, per the study, means: baseline pretreatment blood. The sample's treatment or condition label, in plain terms: 15 Gy SBRT to primary tumor, nephrectomy 4 weeks later. Serial peripheral blood from radiation-treated patients was sampled at baseline, 2 weeks and 4 weeks after SBRT to track tumor-enriched clonotypes. Every patient had renal cell carcinoma of clear cell pathology. The QIAamp DNA Blood Mini Kit (Qiagen) was used to prepare genomic DNA for TCR sequencing. The analyses included just those samples that passed every quality control check. The CDR3 runs 15 amino acids, cysteine and phenylalanine included. Just CDR3 DNA is preserved here, 45 bases in frame from base 1. CDR1 and CDR2 were assigned from the germline V gene as SNHLY and FYNNEI. V and J lose 1 base and 2 bases, and a span of 11 bases separates them. To note about this clone: Its target antigen remains unknown. Per-base qualities were not stored, and no clone one base away is much larger.

The sample in question was blood, obtained from a patient whose treatment included radiotherapy and nephrectomy. The receptor comes from a woman in her seventies with renal cell carcinoma. The chain uses TRBV2 and TRBJ1-1; TRBD1 could be the D gene, as 5 bases match. The nucleotides read TGTGCCAGCAGTGAAGGAGGGGCGGCCAACACTGAAGCTTTCTTT. The resulting protein is CASSEGGAANTEAFF.